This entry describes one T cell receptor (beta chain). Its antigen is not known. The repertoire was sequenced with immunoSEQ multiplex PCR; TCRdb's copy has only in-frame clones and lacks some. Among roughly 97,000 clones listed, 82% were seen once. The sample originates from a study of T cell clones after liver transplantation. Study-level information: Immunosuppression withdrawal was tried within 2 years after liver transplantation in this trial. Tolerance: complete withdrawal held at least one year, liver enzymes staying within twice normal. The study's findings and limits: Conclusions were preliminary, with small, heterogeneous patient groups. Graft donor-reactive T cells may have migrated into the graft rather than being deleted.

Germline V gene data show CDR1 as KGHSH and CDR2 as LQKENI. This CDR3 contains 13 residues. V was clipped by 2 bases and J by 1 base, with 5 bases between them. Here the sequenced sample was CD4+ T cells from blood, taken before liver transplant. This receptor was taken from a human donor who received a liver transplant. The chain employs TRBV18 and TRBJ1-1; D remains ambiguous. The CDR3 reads CASSPSSNTEAFF. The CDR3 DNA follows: TGTGCCAGCTCACCATCATCGAACACTGAAGCTTTCTTT.